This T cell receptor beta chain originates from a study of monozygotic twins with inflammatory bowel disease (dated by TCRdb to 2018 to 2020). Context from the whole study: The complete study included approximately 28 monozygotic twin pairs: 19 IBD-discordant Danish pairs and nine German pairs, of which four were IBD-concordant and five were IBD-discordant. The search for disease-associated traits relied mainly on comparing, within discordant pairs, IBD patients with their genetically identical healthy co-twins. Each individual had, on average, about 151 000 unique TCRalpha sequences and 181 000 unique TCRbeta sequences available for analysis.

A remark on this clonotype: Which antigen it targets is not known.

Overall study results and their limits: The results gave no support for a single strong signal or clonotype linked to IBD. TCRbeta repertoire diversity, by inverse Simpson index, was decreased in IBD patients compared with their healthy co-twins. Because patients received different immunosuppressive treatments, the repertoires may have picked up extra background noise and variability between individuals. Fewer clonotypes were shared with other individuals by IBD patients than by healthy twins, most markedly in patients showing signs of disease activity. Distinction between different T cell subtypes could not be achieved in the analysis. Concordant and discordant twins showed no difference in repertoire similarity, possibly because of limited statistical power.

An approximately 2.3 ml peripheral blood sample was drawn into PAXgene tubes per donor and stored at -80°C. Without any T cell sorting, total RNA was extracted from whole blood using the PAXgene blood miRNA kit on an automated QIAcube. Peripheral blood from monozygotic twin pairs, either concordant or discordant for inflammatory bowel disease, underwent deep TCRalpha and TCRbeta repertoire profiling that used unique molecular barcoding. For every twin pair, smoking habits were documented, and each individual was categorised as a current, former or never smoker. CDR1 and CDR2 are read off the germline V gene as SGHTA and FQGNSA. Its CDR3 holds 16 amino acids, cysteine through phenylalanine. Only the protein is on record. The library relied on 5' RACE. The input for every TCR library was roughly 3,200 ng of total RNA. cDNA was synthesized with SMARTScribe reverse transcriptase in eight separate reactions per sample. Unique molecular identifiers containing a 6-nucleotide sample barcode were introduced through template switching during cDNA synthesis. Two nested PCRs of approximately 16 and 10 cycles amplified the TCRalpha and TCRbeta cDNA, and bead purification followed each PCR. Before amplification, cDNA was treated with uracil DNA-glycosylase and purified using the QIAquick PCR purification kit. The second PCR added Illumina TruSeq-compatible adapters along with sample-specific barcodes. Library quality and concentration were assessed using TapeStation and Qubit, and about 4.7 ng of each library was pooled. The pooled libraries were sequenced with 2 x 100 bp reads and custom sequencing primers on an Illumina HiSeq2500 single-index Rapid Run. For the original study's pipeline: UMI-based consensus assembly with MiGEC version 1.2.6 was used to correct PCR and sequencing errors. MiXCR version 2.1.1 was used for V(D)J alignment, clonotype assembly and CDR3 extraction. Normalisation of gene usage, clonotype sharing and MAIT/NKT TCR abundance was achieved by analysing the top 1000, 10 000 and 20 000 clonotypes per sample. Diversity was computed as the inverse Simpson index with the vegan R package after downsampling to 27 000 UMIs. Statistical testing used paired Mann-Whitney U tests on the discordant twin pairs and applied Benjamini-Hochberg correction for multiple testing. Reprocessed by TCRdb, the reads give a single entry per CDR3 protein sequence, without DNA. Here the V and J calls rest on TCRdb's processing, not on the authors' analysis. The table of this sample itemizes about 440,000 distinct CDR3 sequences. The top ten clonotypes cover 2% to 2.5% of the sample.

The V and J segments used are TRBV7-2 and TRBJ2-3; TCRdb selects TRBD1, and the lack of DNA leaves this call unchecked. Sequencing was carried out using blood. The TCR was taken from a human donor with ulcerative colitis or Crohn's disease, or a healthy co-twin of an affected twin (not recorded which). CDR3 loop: CASSLVSGVRTDTQYF.